These T cell receptor beta chains were read from a single sample in a study of T cell repertoires in cytomegalovirus infection. TCRdb reprocessed the reads via MiXCR and lists one record per CDR3 protein. There are about 400,000 distinct CDR3 sequences in the sample; about a third occur only once, and about 13% lies in the top ten. These receptors' targets are unknown. The sample here was cultured PBMCs, taken from culture after CMV antigen stimulation. Receptor source: a human donor in good health (CMV status not recorded). Some clones in this sample may be carry-over from other donors' samples. CDR3s include the opening cysteine and the closing phenylalanine or tryptophan. D genes are given only for firm matches. Size values are once, few and many counts, or a class for expanded clones, and some rows have none.

J gene,D gene,clone size,V gene,CDR3 DNA,CDR3 protein
TRBJ1-6,TRBD1,NA,TRBV18,TGTGCCAGCTCACCAGGACAGGGGTTTAATTCACCCCTCCACTTT,CASSPGQGFNSPLHF
TRBJ2-1,NA,once,TRBV6-2/TRBV6-3,TGTGCCAGCAGTAATCCGGGACCCATCAATGAGCAGTTCTTC,CASSNPGPINEQFF
TRBJ2-7,NA,NA,TRBV5-1,TGCGCCAGCAGCTTGGAGGGCGAGCAGTACTTC,CASSLEGEQYF
TRBJ2-1,NA,NA,TRBV6-5,TGTGCCAGCAGACCACTAGGGGGACGACACAATGAGCAGTTCTTC,CASRPLGGRHNEQFF
TRBJ2-5,TRBD2,NA,TRBV2,TGTGCCAGCAGTAGACTAGCGGGAGGAGTCGGAGAGACCCAGTACTTC,CASSRLAGGVGETQYF
TRBJ2-1,TRBD2,few,TRBV7-8,TGTGCCAGCAGCTTAGTGGGGCTAGCGGGAATGAATGAGCAGTTCTTC,CASSLVGLAGMNEQFF
TRBJ1-2,NA,NA,TRBV5-1,TGCGCCAGCAGCTTGGATGGGCAGAGCCTCTATGGCTACACCTTC,CASSLDGQSLYGYTF
TRBJ2-3,TRBD1,few,TRBV2,TGTGCCAGCAGCTTACGACAGGGAAACACAGATACGCAGTATTTT,CASSLRQGNTDTQYF
TRBJ2-3,NA,NA,TRBV24-1,TGTGCCACCTCTAATCGGGGGAAGACAGATACGCAGTATTTT,CATSNRGKTDTQYF
TRBJ2-5,NA,few,TRBV7-2,TGTGCCAGCAGCTTAGACGTGGGAATCGAGACCCAGTACTTC,CASSLDVGIETQYF
TRBJ2-1,TRBD2,few,TRBV7-2,TGTGCCAGCAGCTTAGGGCAATCTAGCGGGAGAGCCAATGAGCAGTTCTTC,CASSLGQSSGRANEQFF
TRBJ1-2,TRBD1,few,TRBV6-1,TGTGCCAGCAGCCGAGGACAGGGGGCTGGCGGCTACACCTTC,CASSRGQGAGGYTF
TRBJ1-5,NA,many,TRBV28,TGTGCCAGCATCACCCAGGGGTATAGCAATCAGCCCCAGCATTTT,CASITQGYSNQPQHF
TRBJ2-7,NA,NA,TRBV6-1,TGTGCCAGCAGTGAATCCCGGACAGTCTACTCCTACGAGCAGTACTTC,CASSESRTVYSYEQYF
TRBJ2-3,NA,many,TRBV9,TGTGCCAGCAGCGTAGGTGGTAGCGAGCCCACAGATACGCAGTATTTT,CASSVGGSEPTDTQYF
TRBJ1-2,TRBD1,many,TRBV28,TGTGCCAGCAGTCTTACGACAGGGGGAAATTTCGGCTACACCTTC,CASSLTTGGNFGYTF
TRBJ2-1,TRBD2,NA,TRBV7-2,TGTGCCAGCAGCTCGGGACTAGCGGGAAAGGGGGAGCAGTTCTTC,CASSSGLAGKGEQFF
TRBJ2-6,NA,NA,TRBV7-6,TGTGCCAGCAGCCTGGGGGGGGGGGCCGGGGCCAACGTCCTGACTTTC,CASSLGGGAGANVLTF
TRBJ2-1,TRBD1,many,TRBV30,TGTGCCTGGAGTGGACAGGGGAAGGGATCCTACAATGAGCAGTTCTTC,CAWSGQGKGSYNEQFF
TRBJ2-7,TRBD2,few,TRBV7-9,TGTGCCAGCAGCTTCGGGACTAGCAGCTACGAGCAGTACTTC,CASSFGTSSYEQYF
TRBJ2-1,NA,few,TRBV6-4,TGTGCCAGCAGTGAGGTGGAGTGGGGTGAGCAGTTCTTC,CASSEVEWGEQFF
TRBJ1-4,TRBD1,few,TRBV15,TGTGCCACCAGCGGCAACCCGGACAGGAGAGGTGAAAAACTGTTTTTT,CATSGNPDRRGEKLFF
TRBJ2-5,TRBD2,NA,TRBV6-2/TRBV6-3,TGTGCCAGCAGGAACGGGACTAGCAGAGAGACCCAGTACTTC,CASRNGTSRETQYF
TRBJ2-6,NA,few,TRBV19,TGTGCCAGTAGTAAGCTCTCTGGGGCCAACGTCCTGACTTTC,CASSKLSGANVLTF
TRBJ2-7,NA,few,TRBV5-3,TGTGCCAGCAGTCCAGCAGGGTTCTACGAGCAGTACTTC,CASSPAGFYEQYF
TRBJ2-7,TRBD2,NA,TRBV20-1,TGCAGTGCTAGATTGGCCATTGTAGCGGGGATCTCCTACGAGCAGTACTTC,CSARLAIVAGISYEQYF
TRBJ1-4,TRBD1,few,TRBV7-9,TGTGCCAGCAGCCCCTTCGGGGGACAGTCTAATGAAAAACTGTTTTTT,CASSPFGGQSNEKLFF
TRBJ2-2,NA,few,TRBV7-8,TGTGCCAGCAGCTTGTCCGCGTTGGGCACCGGGGAGCTGTTTTTT,CASSLSALGTGELFF
TRBJ2-1,TRBD2,NA,TRBV7-2,TGTGCCAGCAGCTTACGGACCGGACTAGCCTCCTCCTACAATGAGCAGTTCTTC,CASSLRTGLASSYNEQFF
TRBJ2-2,NA,NA,TRBV7-9,TGTGCCAGCAGCCAAAGTTTCTTCTCCGGGGAGCTGTTTTTT,CASSQSFFSGELFF
TRBJ1-6,NA,few,TRBV7-6,TGTGCCAGCAGCTTAACTAACCGTCCGAGCTCCTATAATTCACCCCTCCACTTT,CASSLTNRPSSYNSPLHF
TRBJ2-1,TRBD2,NA,TRBV19,TGTGCCAGTAGTATACTAGCGGGAGGGATAAATGAGCAGTTCTTC,CASSILAGGINEQFF
TRBJ2-3,NA,NA,TRBV7-2,TGTGCCAGCAGCCGGGACGGAGACTCTAATACGCAGTATTTT,CASSRDGDSNTQYF
TRBJ1-1,TRBD1,NA,TRBV12-3/TRBV12-4,TGTGCCAGCAGTTTAACAGGGGCAGGGGAGACTGAAGCTTTCTTT,CASSLTGAGETEAFF
TRBJ1-1,TRBD1,few,TRBV24-1,TGTGCCACCAGTGCACCCGGGACAGGGGGGCCTGAAGCTTTCTTT,CATSAPGTGGPEAFF
TRBJ2-7,TRBD1,NA,TRBV29-1,TGCAGCGTTGGCCGGACAGGGCTTACCTACGAGCAGTACTTC,CSVGRTGLTYEQYF
TRBJ2-1,TRBD2,NA,TRBV6-2/TRBV6-3,TGTGCCAGCAGTTACTCGTTGCGCGGGAGGGCCAAAATGCATGAGCAGTTCTTC,CASSYSLRGRAKMHEQFF
TRBJ2-1,NA,few,TRBV7-2,TGTGCCAGCAGCTTACGCGGCAATAGTGAGCAGTTCTTC,CASSLRGNSEQFF
TRBJ1-5,NA,NA,TRBV12-3/TRBV12-4,TGTGCCAGCAGTTTCACCCGCCCTCCTGGTCAGCCCCAGCATTTT,CASSFTRPPGQPQHF